The source of this TCR beta chain is a study of vaccination and CD4 T cells after COVID-19. On the study more broadly: Each post-COVID sample was drawn after diagnosis, and the median interval was roughly 100 days (range 35 to 161). Ranging from 14 to 241, the interval between dose two and post-vaccine sampling had a median of approximately 70 days. Study results and caveats: In convalescent patients, 304 of 307 vaccine-specific clones were spike mono-reactive. Median counts of SARS-CoV-2-reactive clonotypes increased from around 20 to 38; this difference was not significant.

Trimming left V 0 bases short and J 9 bases short, with 15 bases between. The CDR3 runs 14 residues. The germline gives CDR1 LNHNV, CDR2 YYDKDF (reference sequence). MiXCR, run by TCRdb on the PCR reads, gives a single entry per CDR3 protein. Among about 24,000 distinct CDR3 sequences listed, around 50% were seen once. A remark on this clonotype: Its target is unknown.

V gene TRBV15 combines with J gene TRBJ2-7; perhaps TRBD1 as D (5 bases). The sequenced sample was CD4+ T cells from blood, obtained before SARS-CoV-2 vaccination. The clonotype was recovered from a human donor who had recovered from COVID-19. CDR3 sequence reads: CATSREYLNDRQYF. The CDR3 DNA follows: TGTGCCACCAGCAGAGAATATTTGAACGACAGGCAGTACTTC.